This T cell receptor (beta chain) was recorded in a study of CD8 T cells in Susac syndrome. Study conclusions and caveats: The study recognized that the number of individuals in its TCR sequencing and HLA analysis was relatively small.

After extraction with the RNeasy kit, about 0.5 to 1 ug of the RNA was reverse transcribed using random hexamers. TCRdb re-called the immunoSEQ multiplex PCR reads with MiXCR, one entry per CDR3 protein. The table has some 260,000 distinct CDR3 sequences, 80% to 90% seen once. This CDR3 has 10 residues. Germline-derived CDR1 and CDR2 are SQVTM and ANQGSEA. The V and J ends lost 5 bases and 6 bases respectively, with 8 bases between them. This clonotype was counted a single time. Its specificity is unknown. Through negative isolation, CD4+ and CD8+ T cells were obtained, while TEMRA cells were enriched using FACS.

This clonotype was obtained from a human donor with multiple sclerosis. V gene TRBV29-1 combines with J gene TRBJ2-7; D is undetermined. Sequenced sample: CD8+ T cells from PBMCs. CDR3 residues: CSVLRGEQYF. In DNA, the CDR3 is TGCAGCGTTTTGCGAGGCGAGCAGTACTTC.